This T cell receptor (beta chain) stems from a study of T cell responses to AZD1222 COVID-19 vaccine. Germline assignment: CDR1 MNHEY and CDR2 SVGAGI. The CDR3 loop spans 11 amino acids. Trimming left V 5 bases short and J 4 bases short, with 3 bases between. Assay used: immunoSEQ multiplex PCR; TCRdb lists only in-frame clones, some missing. The sample includes under 130,000 clones, about 85% seen only once; the top ten take 2% to 2.5%. As to this clone: The target antigen is unknown.

Study observations and caveats: Without day 14 samples, only post-peak T cell repertoires were studied. Only six or seven AZD1222 recipients were seropositive at baseline.

The V call is TRBV6-5, the J call TRBJ2-1; D is uncertain. This TCR came from an adult who received the AZD1222 COVID-19 vaccine. The source was peripheral blood, collected 28 days after the second AZD1222 dose. The CDR3 sequence is CASSKYNEQFF. CDR3 in DNA: TGTGCCAGCAGTAAATACAATGAGCAGTTCTTC.